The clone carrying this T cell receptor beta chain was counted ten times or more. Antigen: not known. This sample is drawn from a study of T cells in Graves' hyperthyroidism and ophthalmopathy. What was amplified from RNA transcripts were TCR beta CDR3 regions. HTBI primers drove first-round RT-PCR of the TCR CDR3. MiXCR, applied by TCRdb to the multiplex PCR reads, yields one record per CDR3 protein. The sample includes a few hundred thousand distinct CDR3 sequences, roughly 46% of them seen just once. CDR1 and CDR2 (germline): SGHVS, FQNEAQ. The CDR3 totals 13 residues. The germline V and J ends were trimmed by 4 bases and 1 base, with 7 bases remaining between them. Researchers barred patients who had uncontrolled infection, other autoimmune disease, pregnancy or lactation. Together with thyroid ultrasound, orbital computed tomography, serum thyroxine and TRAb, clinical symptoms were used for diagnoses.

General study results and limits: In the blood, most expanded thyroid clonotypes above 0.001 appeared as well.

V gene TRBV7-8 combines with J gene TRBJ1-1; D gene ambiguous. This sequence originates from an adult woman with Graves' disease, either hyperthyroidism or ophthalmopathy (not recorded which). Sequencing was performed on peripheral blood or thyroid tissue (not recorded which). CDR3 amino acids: CASSSTRNTEAFF. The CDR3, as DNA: TGTGCCAGCAGCTCGACTCGGAACACTGAAGCTTTCTTT.